Reported below is one TCR beta chain. This clone's antigen is unknown. Base qualities were left out, and no much larger clone turns up one base away. The CDR3 regions of human TCRbeta chains were subjected to immunosequencing. In the authors' own workflow: Repertoire TCRs were matched against a reference library of SARS-CoV-2-specific TCRs generated with the MIRA antigen-specificity platform. Breadth was defined as the fraction of unique TCRs that were SARS-CoV-2-associated, and depth was defined as the fraction of total T cells that were SARS-CoV-2-associated. Using the MIRA data, each spike-specific TCR was mapped to the spike region that the TCR reacts to and placed in a CD4 or CD8 class. Log10-transformed breadth and depth values were compared by one-way ANOVA with Sidak's multiple comparisons tests. TCRdb re-hosts the immuneACCESS table, in-frame sequences only. Its copies lack some clones; in the studies checked, an unresolved V gene accounts for under half of them, and the cause for the rest is not known. V and J calls and clone size are as listed in that table; D and trimming were resolved from the DNA. This sample lists about 81,000 clones; around nine tenths were detected once. More than 9% of the sample is in the top ten clones.

This record belongs to a study of T cell responses to AZD1222 COVID-19 vaccine (dated by TCRdb to the early 2020s). About the full investigation: TCR sequencing covered approximately 230 trial participants: some 210 given two doses of AZD1222 and approximately 26 given two doses of MenACWY control vaccine. Trial participants were enrolled into age subgroups of 18-55, 56-69 and 70-plus years, which contained approximately 150, 28 and 58 TCR-sequenced participants, respectively. Findings and caveats that apply to the study as a whole: The 56-69-year group was small, and its depth increase did not reach significance, likely because of low power. Nearly half of unique spike-specific TCRs reportedly recognized epitopes outside regions mutated in the B.1.351 and B.1.1.7 variants. Participants were mostly white British, with more females than males. The authors suggested clonal diversity may have been underestimated. Conclusions about previously exposed vaccinees are limited, since just five to seven AZD1222 recipients were seropositive for SARS-CoV-2 at baseline. Vaccine-associated CD4 TCRs spanned the whole spike protein, with dominant responses in regions 160-218 and 743-854. After two AZD1222 doses, both the breadth and the depth of spike-specific TCRs were significantly higher than at day 0 and than in MenACWY recipients. Because no day 14 peak-response samples were available, repertoires were characterized only after the peak T cell response.

The time point tag for this specimen amounts to: about 28 days (+/-7) after the second vaccine dose. Because spike-specific TCR depth and breadth did not differ between the two schedules, AZD1222 recipients who got a second dose at roughly 4 weeks were pooled with those who got a second dose at roughly 12 weeks. The vaccinee samples were drawn from two UK trials, COV001 and COV002, one of which was a single-blind randomized controlled phase 2/3 trial testing AZD1222 (ChAdOx1 nCoV-19) in healthy adults. Trial participant PBMC samples were collected at day 0 and day 28 after the second dose for TCRbeta chain sequencing. Taken from the germline V gene, the CDR1 and CDR2 loops are SNHLY and FYNNEI. Cut back by 2 bases and 5 bases, the V and J ends lie 9 bases apart. The CDR3 covers 13 residues, taking in both the cysteine and the phenylalanine. Just CDR3 DNA is preserved here, 39 bases in frame from base 1.

Recombination connected TRBV2 to TRBJ2-5; the D gene is unclear. The sequence was collected from an adult who received the AZD1222 COVID-19 vaccine. The material sequenced was peripheral blood, taken 28 days after the second AZD1222 dose. The nucleotides are TGTGCCAGCAGTGAAACCGGTTGGGAGACCCAGTACTTC. Its protein product is CASSETGWETQYF. The full variable domain, completed from the reference TRBV2 and TRBJ2-5 proteins outside the CDR3, reads EPEVTQTPSHQVTQMGQEVILRCVPISNHLYFYWYRQILGQKVEFLVSFYNNEISEKSEIFDDQFSVERPDGSNFTLKIRSTKLEDSAMYFCASSETGWETQYFGPGTRLLVL.